These 30 T cell receptor beta chains share one sample of origin, sequenced in a study of post-analysis software for immune sequencing data (dated by TCRdb to the mid-2010s). Study-level results and caveats: Significantly higher frequencies in patients than in controls were found for a handful of TRBV segments, including TRBV5-6, TRBV5-1 and TRBV20-1.

The library was generated by PCR. TCRdb names Illumina HiSeq 2500 as the instrument used. To reduce PCR and sequencing biases, unique molecular identifiers were built into the TCR beta cDNA libraries. TCRdb reprocessing: public reads trimmed at Q25 with fastp, clones called with MiXCR, in-frame beta chains kept. When rows share a CDR3 protein, they turn into one entry using the most common DNA and genes. Across this sample there are over 150,000 distinct CDR3 sequences, with approximately 30% seen only once. Approximately 1.4% of the sample is taken by the ten largest. The antigens of these receptors remain unknown. The sample consisted of blood. The receptors were sampled from a girl aged 10 to 17 with multiple sclerosis.

About this clonotype: A much larger clone sits a single nucleotide away, making a read error possible. V and J are TRBV5-1 and TRBJ2-4; D is tentatively TRBD1 or TRBD2 (5 bases each). The CDR3 totals 14 residues. Germline CDR1 and CDR2: SGHRS and YFSETQ. Trimming cost V 3 bases and J 5 bases, with 12 bases left between them. The CDR3 DNA reads TGCGCCAGCAGCTGGGCACTAGGGGAAAACATTCAGTACTTC. Translating it yields CASSWALGENIQYF.

J is TRBJ1-1 and V is TRBV15, with D unclear. V lost 3 bases to trimming and J lost 1 base, with 6 bases between them. The CDR3 runs 13 residues. Per the germline V gene, CDR1 is LNHNV and CDR2 is YYDKDF (reference sequence). CDR3: CATSRAPNTEAFF. The CDR3, as DNA: TGTGCCACCAGCAGGGCTCCGAACACTGAAGCTTTCTTT.

This clonotype showed up many times. The gene calls are TRBV15 and TRBJ2-3, with D maybe TRBD2 (5 bases). The length of the CDR3 is 17 residues. CDR1 and CDR2 (germline): LNHNV, YYDKDF (reference sequence). V lost 1 base and J 2 bases, leaving 16 bases between the germline ends. The DNA of the CDR3 is TGTGCCACCAGCAGAGGGTATATAGCGAATTACACAGATACGCAGTATTTT. Its protein is CATSRGYIANYTDTQYF.

Concerning this clonotype: A read error is possible here, since a much larger clone lies one base away. This chain connects TRBV12-3 or TRBV12-4 to TRBJ2-7; TRBD2 is a possible D gene (6 bases). The CDR3 has 15 residues. Trimming stripped 6 bases from V and 3 bases from J, with 18 bases between. The CDR3 bases are TGTGCCAGCAGCTACCTCGGGCGGGGTAACTACGAGCAGTACTTC. This translates into CASSYLGRGNYEQYF.

The V and J genes are TRBV20-1 and TRBJ2-1, with 8 bases lining up with TRBD2. V shed 1 base and J 3 bases; nucleotides not matched to a gene: 8. Germline CDR1 and CDR2: DFQATT and SNEGSKA (reference sequence). The CDR3 has 16 amino acids. For the CDR3, the DNA is TGCAGTGCTAGAGGAGAACTAGCGGAATACTACAATGAGCAGTTCTTC. It translates to CSARGELAEYYNEQFF.

This sequence joins TRBV5-6 and TRBJ1-1, with 10 bases matching TRBD1. The CDR3 extends over 19 amino acids. J gave up 1 base and V 1 base, and 13 bases lay outside the gene matches. From germline, CDR1 is SGHDT and CDR2 YYEEEE. The CDR3 sequence is CASSLLSGQGHSANTEAFF. CDR3 sequence (DNA): TGTGCCAGCAGCTTGTTGTCGGGACAGGGGCATTCAGCGAACACTGAAGCTTTCTTT.

The chain combines TRBV19 with TRBJ2-1; TRBD2 matches 8 bases. Germline assignment: CDR1 LNHDA and CDR2 SQIVND (reference sequence). The V gene end was trimmed by 6 bases and the J gene end by 7 bases; junction bases not matched to a gene: 11. CDR3 length: 15 amino acids. This CDR3 is CASRPSGPSGNEQFF. In DNA, the CDR3 is TGTGCCAGTAGGCCTAGCGGGCCCTCCGGGAATGAGCAGTTCTTC.

This clonotype was counted between two and nine times. The chain uses TRBV3-1 and TRBJ1-3; D is possibly TRBD1 (6 bases). The CDR3 contains 24 residues. V shed 0 bases and J shed 0 bases, with 33 bases lying between them. Germline V gene lookup returns CDR1 LGHDT and CDR2 YNNKEL (reference sequence). CDR3 amino acids: CASSQEWIPGDSSGHFYSGNTIYF. The CDR3 DNA is TGTGCCAGCAGCCAAGAATGGATCCCCGGCGATTCTTCGGGACACTTCTACTCTGGAAACACCATATATTTT.

This clonotype was counted ten times or more. The chain is built from TRBV29-1 and TRBJ2-7; TRBD2 matches 7 bases. The V and J ends lost 3 bases and 5 bases, in that order; junction bases with no gene match: 19. The CDR3 consists of 17 residues. The germline CDR1 and CDR2 sequences are SQVTM and ANQGSEA. As DNA, the CDR3 is TGCAGCGTTGAGAGGCGGAGGGGAGGCGGGGGAGGAGACGAGCAGTACTTC. Translating gives CSVERRRGGGGGDEQYF.

This clonotype came up a few times. The chain employs TRBV3-1 and TRBJ2-3; TRBD2 might be the D (6 bases). Germline V gives CDR1 LGHDT, CDR2 YNNKEL (reference sequence). With 0 bases removed from V and 3 bases from J, the gap between germline ends came to 13 bases. This CDR3 spans 16 amino acids. The CDR3 sequence: CASSQERGIFTDTQYF. The CDR3 DNA reads as TGTGCCAGCAGCCAAGAACGCGGGATTTTTACAGATACGCAGTATTTT.

J is TRBJ2-5 and V is TRBV7-9; D gene uncertain. Trimming pared 7 bases from V and 5 bases from J, leaving 14 bases between. This CDR3 comprises 13 residues. The germline CDR1 and CDR2 sequences are SEHNR and FQNEAQ (reference sequence). The CDR3 loop reads CASIGSPWETQYF. CDR3 in DNA: TGTGCCAGCATAGGAAGTCCCTGGGAGACCCAGTACTTC.

In its sample, this clonotype was seen many times. The chain uses TRBV14 and TRBJ2-1; 8 bases are shared with TRBD2. Looked up from germline, CDR1 is SGHDN and CDR2 is FVKESK. This CDR3 contains 16 residues. The trim removed 3 bases at V and 6 bases at J, leaving 10 bases unmatched. The CDR3 protein is CASSQQKGLVPNEQFF. In nucleotides, the CDR3 is TGTGCCAGCAGCCAGCAGAAGGGACTAGTCCCCAATGAGCAGTTCTTC.

The rearrangement joins TRBV19 to TRBJ1-1, with D unclear. The CDR3 is 13 residues long. Trimming left V 6 bases short and J 0 bases short, with 8 bases between. CDR1 and CDR2 (germline): LNHDA, SQIVND (reference sequence). The CDR3 region is CASSPLLNTEAFF. Here the CDR3 DNA reads TGTGCCAGTAGCCCCCTGTTGAACACTGAAGCTTTCTTT.

This clonotype was found a few times. The chain has TRBV6-6 and TRBJ2-5; D is perhaps TRBD1 (5 bases). Germline CDR1 and CDR2: MNHNY and SVGAGI (reference sequence). V lost 6 bases and J lost 5, with 10 bases in between. This CDR3 is 12 amino acids long. The CDR3 region has the DNA TGTGCCAGCAGATATTCAGGGGAGACCCAGTACTTC. It specifies CASRYSGETQYF.

V and J are TRBV28 and TRBJ2-7; 8 nucleotides align to TRBD2. The closer fit of TRBJ2-5 to the DNA end suggests the J call may be wrong. The CDR3 runs to 14 residues. Per germline, CDR1 MDHEN and CDR2 SYDVKM. The CDR3 DNA is TGTGCCAACAAGACGGGAGGGGCTACAGAGACCCAGTACTTC. This gives the protein CANKTGGATETQYF.

This clonotype was seen ten or more times. The rearrangement uses TRBV5-1 and TRBJ2-3; D perhaps matches TRBD2 (6 bases). The V and J ends lost 2 bases and 3 bases respectively, with 16 bases between them. The CDR3 loop spans 16 amino acids. Per the germline V gene, CDR1 is SGHRS and CDR2 is YFSETQ. CDR3 loop: CASSFEGGIVTDTQYF. The CDR3, as DNA: TGCGCCAGCAGCTTCGAGGGCGGGATCGTTACAGATACGCAGTATTTT.

A few counts support this clonotype. V usage is TRBV5-1 and J usage is TRBJ2-7; D unresolved. Germline values: CDR1 SGHRS, CDR2 YFSETQ. The V end lost 2 bases, the J end lost 3 bases, and 9 bases lay between the germline ends. CDR3 length: 13 amino acids. Here the CDR3 reads CASSLVSVYEQYF. The CDR3 coding sequence is TGCGCCAGCAGCTTAGTCTCCGTCTACGAGCAGTACTTC.

This clonotype was observed a few times. V and J are TRBV12-3 or TRBV12-4 and TRBJ2-2; 9 bases align to TRBD2. The CDR3 spans 14 residues. Losses at the gene ends were 6 bases for V and 6 bases for J; bases not matched to a gene: 5. This CDR3 reads CASRPGTSPGELFF. In DNA, the CDR3 is TGTGCCAGCAGGCCTGGGACTAGCCCCGGGGAGCTGTTTTTT.

The rearrangement links TRBV5-1 to TRBJ2-2, with a weak D call TRBD1 (5 bases). V lost 1 base, J lost 4 bases, and 11 bases lay in between. The CDR3 totals 15 residues. Germline assignment: CDR1 SGHRS and CDR2 YFSETQ. Here the CDR3 DNA reads TGCGCCAGCAGCTTGAGGCAGGGCGGCACCGGGGAGCTGTTTTTT. It is translated as CASSLRQGGTGELFF.

The rearrangement links TRBV5-5 to TRBJ1-5, with D uncertain. From germline, CDR1 is SGHKS and CDR2 YYEKEE (reference sequence). This CDR3 comprises 14 residues. The V end was cut by 1 base, the J end by 3 bases, with 8 bases between. The CDR3 sequence is CASSLTAHNQPQHF. CDR3 DNA sequence: TGTGCCAGCAGCTTGACAGCACACAATCAGCCCCAGCATTTT.

This clonotype has more than one count but fewer than ten. The genes are TRBV5-1 and TRBJ1-1; TRBD1 matches 10 bases. Looked up from germline, CDR1 is SGHRS and CDR2 is YFSETQ. The trim removed 2 bases at V and 0 bases at J, leaving 4 bases unmatched. This CDR3 region has 16 residues. Here the CDR3 reads CASSLTGTGVNTEAFF. DNA for the CDR3: TGCGCCAGCAGCTTAACCGGGACAGGGGTGAACACTGAAGCTTTCTTT.

This clonotype was seen only a few times. The gene calls are TRBV7-8 and TRBJ1-5; TRBD1 aligns across 8 bases. The germline V gene encodes CDR1 SGHVS and CDR2 FQNEAQ. Trimming at V came to 5 bases and at J to 4 bases, leaving 7 bases not matched to a gene. The CDR3 totals 15 residues. DNA for the CDR3: TGTGCCAGCAGCCTTCGGACAGGGAGGAATCAGCCCCAGCATTTT. Protein product: CASSLRTGRNQPQHF.

This clonotype has ten or more counts. This rearrangement joins TRBV12-3 or TRBV12-4 to TRBJ1-6; possible D gene TRBD1, 6 bases. The CDR3 extends over 17 amino acids. Trimming removed 6 bases from V and 10 bases from J, with 25 bases in between. The CDR3 region has the DNA TGTGCCAGCAGCGTAGGGGGGTCGGGGAACGGAGGGTCACCCCTCCACTTT. It codes for CASSVGGSGNGGSPLHF.

Comment on this clonotype: Compared with germline, one end of the junction differs, possibly owing to a read error. The V call is TRBV27, the J call TRBJ2-7; unclear D gene. CDR1 is MNHEY, CDR2 SMNVEV, per germline (reference sequence). The CDR3 has 14 residues. The CDR3 nucleotides are TGTGTCAGCAGTCTAGGACCTCGGTCCTACGAGCAGTACTTC. Its translation is CVSSLGPRSYEQYF.

Worth noting for this clonotype: This may be a read error, as it is one base from a much larger clone. The chain joins TRBV5-1 to TRBJ2-7; 8 bases map to TRBD2. Germline-derived CDR1 and CDR2 are SGHRS and YFSETQ. Germline trimming cut 0 bases from V and 7 bases from J; bases unmatched to any gene: 12. The CDR3 length is 16 residues. CDR3: CASSLVPGTSDNEQYF. The CDR3 DNA sequence: TGCGCCAGCAGCTTGGTTCCCGGGACTAGTGACAATGAGCAGTACTTC.

This clonotype has a count of ten or more. The chain couples TRBV5-6 to TRBJ2-6, with a tentative D call TRBD1 (5 bases). Germline CDR1 is SGHDT and CDR2 is YYEEEE. Trimming cost V 0 bases and J 5 bases, with 9 bases left between them. CDR3 length: 15 amino acids. CDR3: CASSLAAGWANVLTF. CDR3 nucleotide sequence: TGTGCCAGCAGCTTGGCGGCAGGGTGGGCCAACGTCCTGACTTTC. The entire variable domain, with the rest obtained from reference TRBV5-6 and TRBJ2-6, is as follows: DAGVTQSPTHLIKTRGQQVTLRCSPKSGHDTVSWYQQALGQGPQFIFQYYEEEERQRGNFPDRFSGHQFPNYSSELNVNALLLGDSALYLCASSLAAGWANVLTFGAGSRLTVL.

The chain links TRBV6-6 to TRBJ2-1; 10 bases are a match to TRBD1. This CDR3 region has 15 residues. Trimming at V came to 4 bases and at J to 4 bases, leaving 4 bases not matched to a gene. The germline V gene has CDR1 MNHNY and CDR2 SVGAGI (reference sequence). The CDR3 DNA sequence: TGTGCCAGCAGTTCGGGACAGGGGATTTACAATGAGCAGTTCTTC. This translates into CASSSGQGIYNEQFF.

Worth noting for this clonotype: The conserved final phenylalanine or tryptophan is absent from the CDR3, which likely points to a read error. The CDR3, as DNA: TGTGCCAGCAGCGCAACAGGGAGCTTGAACACTGAAGCTTTCGTT. Its translation: CASSATGSLNTEAFV. The genes are TRBV9 and TRBJ1-1; D is perhaps TRBD1 (6 bases). Germline CDR1 and CDR2: SGDLS and YYNGEE. The CDR3 consists of 15 residues. Trimming left V 3 bases short and J 0 bases short, with 12 bases between.

This clonotype showed up many times. The V and J genes are TRBV5-4 and TRBJ2-7, with 8 bases fitting TRBD2. V trimming: 3 bases; J trimming: 0 bases; junction bases outside the gene matches: 2. The CDR3 extends over 14 amino acids. Per germline, CDR1 SGHNT and CDR2 YYREEE (reference sequence). The CDR3 loop reads CASSSGGFSYEQYF. In nucleotides, the CDR3 is TGTGCCAGCAGCTCGGGGGGGTTCTCCTACGAGCAGTACTTC.

This clonotype was observed many times. The CDR3 is CSANREPTYEQYF. CDR3 sequence (DNA): TGCAGTGCTAATCGGGAACCTACCTACGAGCAGTACTTC. The chain joins TRBV20-1 to TRBJ2-7; weak D call: TRBD2 (5 bases). Looked up from germline, CDR1 is DFQATT and CDR2 is SNEGSKA (reference sequence). The V gene lost 4 bases and the J gene lost 2 bases, with 12 bases spanning the gap. The CDR3 is 13 amino acids.